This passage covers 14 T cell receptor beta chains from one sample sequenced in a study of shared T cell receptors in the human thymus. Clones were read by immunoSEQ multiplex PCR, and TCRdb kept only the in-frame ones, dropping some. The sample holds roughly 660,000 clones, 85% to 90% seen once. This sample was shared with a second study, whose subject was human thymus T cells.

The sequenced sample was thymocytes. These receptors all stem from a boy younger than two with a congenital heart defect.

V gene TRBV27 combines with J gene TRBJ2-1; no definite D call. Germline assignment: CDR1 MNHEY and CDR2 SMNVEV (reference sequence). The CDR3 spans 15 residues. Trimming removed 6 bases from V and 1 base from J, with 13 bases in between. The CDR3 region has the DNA TGTGCCAGCAGGCCGACCCCGGGTTCCTACAATGAGCAGTTCTTC. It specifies CASRPTPGSYNEQFF.

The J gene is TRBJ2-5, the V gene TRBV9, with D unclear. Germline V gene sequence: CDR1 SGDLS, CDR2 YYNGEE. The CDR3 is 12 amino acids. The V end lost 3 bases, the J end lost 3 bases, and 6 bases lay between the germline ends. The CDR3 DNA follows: TGTGCCAGCAGCGGACAAAAAGAGACCCAGTACTTC. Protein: CASSGQKETQYF.

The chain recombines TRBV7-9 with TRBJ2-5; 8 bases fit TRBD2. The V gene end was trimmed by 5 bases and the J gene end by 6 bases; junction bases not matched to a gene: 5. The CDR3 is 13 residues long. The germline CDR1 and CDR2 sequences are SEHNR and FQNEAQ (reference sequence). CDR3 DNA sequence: TGTGCCAGCAGCCCGGCGGGGGGAAAGACCCAGTACTTC. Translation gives CASSPAGGKTQYF. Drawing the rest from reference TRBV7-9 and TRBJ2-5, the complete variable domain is DTGVSQNPRHKITKRGQNVTFRCDPISEHNRLYWYRQTLGQGPEFLTYFQNEAQLEKSRLLSDRFSAERPKGSFSTLEIQRTEQGDSAMYLCASSPAGGKTQYFGPGTRLLVL.

The DNA of the CDR3 is TGTGCCAGCAGCTCCGGGACTAGCGGGAGGGCCATGAGTTCCTACAATGAGCAGTTCTTC. Translation: CASSSGTSGRAMSSYNEQFF. The chain links TRBV7-4 to TRBJ2-1, with TRBD2 matching over 16 bases. This CDR3 region has 20 residues. With V trimmed by 4 bases and J by 1 base, 10 bases remained unmatched. Germline V gene data show CDR1 as SGHVT and CDR2 as SQSDAQ.

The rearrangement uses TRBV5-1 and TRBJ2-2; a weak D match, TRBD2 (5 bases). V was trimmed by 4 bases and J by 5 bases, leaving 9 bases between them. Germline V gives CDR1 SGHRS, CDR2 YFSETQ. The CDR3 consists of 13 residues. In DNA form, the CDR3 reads TGCGCCAGCAGCAAGGGAGCGACCGGGGAGCTGTTTTTT. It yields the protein CASSKGATGELFF.

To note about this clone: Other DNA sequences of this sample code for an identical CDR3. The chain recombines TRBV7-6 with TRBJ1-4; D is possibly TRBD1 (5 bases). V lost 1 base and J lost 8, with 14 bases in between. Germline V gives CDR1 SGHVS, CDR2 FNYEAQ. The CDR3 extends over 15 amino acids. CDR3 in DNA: TGTGCCAGCAGCTTAGTTTGGCAGGGAGGGGAAAAACTGTTTTTT. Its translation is CASSLVWQGGEKLFF. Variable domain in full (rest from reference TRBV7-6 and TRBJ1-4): GAGVSQSPRYKVTKRGQDVALRCDPISGHVSLYWYRQALGQGPEFLTYFNYEAQQDKSGLPNDRFSAERPEGSISTLTIQRTEQRDSAMYRCASSLVWQGGEKLFFGSGTQLSVL.

The chain's CDR3 is CAWSRGGLAGSNEQFF. CDR3 DNA: TGTGCCTGGAGTAGGGGCGGACTAGCGGGATCCAATGAGCAGTTCTTC. V is TRBV30 and J is TRBJ2-1, with TRBD2 matching over 12 bases. Germline CDR1 and CDR2: GTSNPN and SVGIG (reference sequence). The junction had 8 bases not matched to a gene; V was cut back by 2 bases and J by 6 bases. CDR3 size: 16 residues. The variable domain in full, with the rest retrieved from reference TRBV30 and TRBJ2-1, is SQTIHQWPATLVQPVGSPLSLECTVEGTSNPNLYWYRQAAGRGLQLLFYSVGIGQISSEVPQNLSASRPQDRQFILSSKKLLLSDSGFYLCAWSRGGLAGSNEQFFGPGTRLTVL.

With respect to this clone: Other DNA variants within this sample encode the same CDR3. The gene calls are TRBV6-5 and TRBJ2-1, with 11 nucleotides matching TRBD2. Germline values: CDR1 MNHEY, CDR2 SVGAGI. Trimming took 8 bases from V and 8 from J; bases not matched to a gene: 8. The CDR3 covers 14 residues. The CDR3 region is CASVSGLAGYEQFF. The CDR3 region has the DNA TGTGCCAGCGTATCTGGACTAGCGGGTTATGAGCAGTTCTTC.

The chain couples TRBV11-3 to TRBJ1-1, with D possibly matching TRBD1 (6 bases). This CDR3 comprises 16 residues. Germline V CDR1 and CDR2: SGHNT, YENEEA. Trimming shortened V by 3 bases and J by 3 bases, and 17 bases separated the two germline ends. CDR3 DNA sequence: TGTGCCAGCAGCTTTAGACCGACAGGATGGGACACTGAAGCTTTCTTT. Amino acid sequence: CASSFRPTGWDTEAFF.

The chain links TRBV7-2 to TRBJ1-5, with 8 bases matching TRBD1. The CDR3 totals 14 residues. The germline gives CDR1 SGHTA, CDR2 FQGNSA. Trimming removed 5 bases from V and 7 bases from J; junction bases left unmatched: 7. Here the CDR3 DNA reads TGTGCCAGCAGCCATAGGGACAGGTACCAGCCCCAGCATTTT. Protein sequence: CASSHRDRYQPQHF.

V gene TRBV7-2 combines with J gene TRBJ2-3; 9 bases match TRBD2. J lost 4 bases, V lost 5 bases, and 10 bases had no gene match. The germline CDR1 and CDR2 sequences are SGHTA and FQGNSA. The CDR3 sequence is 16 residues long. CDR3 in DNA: TGTGCCAGCAGCGTAGGGACTAGCCATCCCCCAGATACGCAGTATTTT. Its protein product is CASSVGTSHPPDTQYF.

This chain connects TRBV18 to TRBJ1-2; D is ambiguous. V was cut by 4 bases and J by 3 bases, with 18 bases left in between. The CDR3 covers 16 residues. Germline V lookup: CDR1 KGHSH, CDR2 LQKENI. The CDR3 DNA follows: TGTGCCAGCTCACTGCGTGCGGGCAGGCAACACTATGGCTACACCTTC. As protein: CASSLRAGRQHYGYTF.

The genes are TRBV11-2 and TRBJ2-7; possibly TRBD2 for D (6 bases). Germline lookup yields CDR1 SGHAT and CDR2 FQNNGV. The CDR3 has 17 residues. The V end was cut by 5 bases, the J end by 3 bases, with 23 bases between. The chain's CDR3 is CASSAHCNRDFVYEQYF. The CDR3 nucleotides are TGTGCCAGCAGCGCTCACTGTAACCGGGACTTCGTCTACGAGCAGTACTTC. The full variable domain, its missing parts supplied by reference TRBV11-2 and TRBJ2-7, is EAGVAQSPRYKIIEKRQSVAFWCNPISGHATLYWYQQILGQGPKLLIQFQNNGVVDDSQLPKDRFSAERLKGVDSTLKIQPAKLEDSAVYLCASSAHCNRDFVYEQYFGPGTRLTVT.

This CDR3 reads CASSLSGTIRTEAFF. CDR3 in DNA: TGTGCCAGCAGTTTATCCGGGACAATACGCACTGAAGCTTTCTTT. The chain combines TRBV27 with TRBJ1-1; D may be TRBD1 (6 bases). This CDR3 spans 15 amino acids. V was shortened by 0 bases and J by 4 bases, with 12 bases between the two germline ends. Per the germline V gene, CDR1 is MNHEY and CDR2 is SMNVEV (reference sequence).